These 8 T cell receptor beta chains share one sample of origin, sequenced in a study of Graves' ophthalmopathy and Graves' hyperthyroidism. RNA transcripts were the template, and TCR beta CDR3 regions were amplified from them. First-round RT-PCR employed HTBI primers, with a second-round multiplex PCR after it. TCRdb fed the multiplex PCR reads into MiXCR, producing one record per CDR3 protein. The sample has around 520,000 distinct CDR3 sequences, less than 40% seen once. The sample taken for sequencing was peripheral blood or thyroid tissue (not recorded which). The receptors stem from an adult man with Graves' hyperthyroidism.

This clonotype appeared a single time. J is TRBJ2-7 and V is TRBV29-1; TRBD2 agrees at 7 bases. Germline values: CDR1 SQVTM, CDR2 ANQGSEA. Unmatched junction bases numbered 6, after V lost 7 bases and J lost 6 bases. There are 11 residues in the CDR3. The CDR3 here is CSANPGGEQYF. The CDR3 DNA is TGCAGCGCCAACCCGGGGGGCGAGCAGTACTTC.

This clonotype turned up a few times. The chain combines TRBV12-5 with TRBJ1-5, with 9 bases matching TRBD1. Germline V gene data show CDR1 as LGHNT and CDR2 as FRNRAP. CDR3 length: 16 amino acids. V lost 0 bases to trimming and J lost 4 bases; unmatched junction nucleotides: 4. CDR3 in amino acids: CASGLVVGTGNQPQHF. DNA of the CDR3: TGTGCTAGTGGTTTGGTAGTAGGGACAGGGAATCAGCCCCAGCATTTT.

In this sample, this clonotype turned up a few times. CDR3 loop: CASSLFGGLGELFF. In DNA, the CDR3 is TGTGCCAGCAGTTTGTTCGGGGGCCTCGGGGAGCTGTTTTTT. This chain links TRBV28 with TRBJ2-2, with D perhaps being TRBD1 or TRBD2 (6 bases each). Trimming removed 3 bases from V and 7 bases from J, with 12 bases in between. Germline V gene sequence: CDR1 MDHEN, CDR2 SYDVKM. CDR3 length: 14 residues.

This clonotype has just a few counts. DNA for the CDR3: TGCAGTGCTAGAGATGGGGGGAGATTTGGACACGAGCAGTACTTC. Amino acid sequence: CSARDGGRFGHEQYF. This rearrangement joins TRBV20-1 to TRBJ2-7; D perhaps matches TRBD2 (6 bases). CDR1 DFQATT and CDR2 SNEGSKA come from the germline V gene (reference sequence). The V end was cut by 0 bases, the J end by 5 bases, with 17 bases between. CDR3 length: 15 residues.

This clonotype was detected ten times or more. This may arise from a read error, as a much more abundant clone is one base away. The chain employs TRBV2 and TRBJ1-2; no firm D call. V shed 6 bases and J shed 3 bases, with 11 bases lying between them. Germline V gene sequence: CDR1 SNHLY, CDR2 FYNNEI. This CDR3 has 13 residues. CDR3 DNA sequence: TGTGCCAGCAGGGTAGGAGCAGACTATGGCTACACCTTC. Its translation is CASRVGADYGYTF.

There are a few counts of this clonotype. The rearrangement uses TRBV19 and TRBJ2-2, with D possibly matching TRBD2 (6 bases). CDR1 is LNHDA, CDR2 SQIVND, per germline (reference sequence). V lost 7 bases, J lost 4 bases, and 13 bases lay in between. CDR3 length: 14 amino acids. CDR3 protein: CASTQGLPTGELFF. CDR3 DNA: TGTGCCAGTACCCAGGGACTCCCCACCGGGGAGCTGTTTTTT. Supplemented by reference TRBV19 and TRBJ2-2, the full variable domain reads DGGITQSPKYLFRKEGQNVTLSCEQNLNHDAMYWYRQDPGQGLRLIYYSQIVNDFQKGDIAEGYSVSREKKESFPLTVTSAQKNPTAFYLCASTQGLPTGELFFGEGSRLTVL.

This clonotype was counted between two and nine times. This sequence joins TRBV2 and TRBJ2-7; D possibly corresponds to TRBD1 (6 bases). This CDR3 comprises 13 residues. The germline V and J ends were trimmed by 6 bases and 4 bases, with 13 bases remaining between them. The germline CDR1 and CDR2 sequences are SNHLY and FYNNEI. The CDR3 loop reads CASRRDTQYEQYF. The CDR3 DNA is TGTGCCAGCAGGAGGGACACCCAGTACGAGCAGTACTTC.

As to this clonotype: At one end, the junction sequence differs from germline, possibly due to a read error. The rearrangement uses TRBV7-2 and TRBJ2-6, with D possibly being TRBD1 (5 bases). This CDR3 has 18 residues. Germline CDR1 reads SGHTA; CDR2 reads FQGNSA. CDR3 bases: TGCGCCAGCAGCTGGGCAGGGCCTCCCGGCTATGGGGCCAACGTCCTGACTTTC. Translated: CASSWAGPPGYGANVLTF.